The 20 T cell receptor beta chains in this list originate from one sample, sequenced in a study of control samples from healthy donors and cancer patients. Assay used: immunoSEQ multiplex PCR; TCRdb lists only in-frame clones, some missing. This sample has some 99,000 clones; 90% occur once, and the top ten carry 4% to 4.5%. The sequencing input was blood. The source is a human donor in good health. The donor label of this sample is uncertain.

This clone was observed once. V gene TRBV28 combines with J gene TRBJ1-2; tentatively, D is TRBD1 (6 bases). V shed 2 bases and J shed 8 bases, with 18 bases lying between them. The germline gives CDR1 MDHEN, CDR2 SYDVKM. This CDR3 is built from 15 residues. CDR3 sequence: CASSLDGNYRVGYTF. DNA for the CDR3: TGTGCCAGCAGTTTAGATGGGAACTACAGGGTCGGCTACACCTTC.

The chain links TRBV3-1 (or the pseudogene TRBV3-2) to TRBJ2-2, with 7 bases fitting TRBD1. In germline, CDR1 is LGHDT, CDR2 YNNKEL (reference sequence). The V segment lost 4 bases and the J segment 0 bases; nucleotides outside the gene matches: 8. The CDR3 covers 17 residues. The DNA of the CDR3 is TGTGCCAGCAGCCTACGGAGACAGGGCGCGAACACCGGGGAGCTGTTTTTT. Translation: CASSLRRQGANTGELFF.

This clone has a single count. The chain recombines TRBV28 with TRBJ1-1, with 7 bases that match TRBD1. V trimming: 5 bases; J trimming: 3 bases; junction bases outside the gene matches: 6. This CDR3 is built from 14 residues. The germline CDR1 and CDR2 sequences are MDHEN and SYDVKM. The CDR3 DNA reads TGTGCCAGCAGTGACAGGGCGGGGGACACTGAAGCTTTCTTT. This sequence encodes CASSDRAGDTEAFF.

As DNA, the CDR3 is TGTGCCAGCAGTTACTCTTGGGGACCTAGCAATCAGCCCCAGCATTTT. It codes for CASSYSWGPSNQPQHF. The chain links TRBV6-2 or TRBV6-3 to TRBJ1-5, with D possibly TRBD1 on 5 matching bases. The CDR3 is 16 residues long. Germline CDR1 MNHEY, CDR2 SVGEGT. V was pared by 0 bases and J by 0 bases, with 9 bases between.

V and J are TRBV5-1 and TRBJ2-1; 7 bases map to TRBD1. The CDR3 has 15 amino acids. The junction had 3 bases not matched to a gene; V was cut back by 3 bases and J by 0 bases. In germline, CDR1 is SGHRS, CDR2 YFSETQ. DNA of the CDR3: TGCGCCAGCAGCTCCGGGACAGACTCCTACAATGAGCAGTTCTTC. The encoded protein is CASSSGTDSYNEQFF.

V is TRBV9 and J is TRBJ1-4; the D is unclear. The CDR3 loop spans 15 amino acids. CDR1 and CDR2 (germline): SGDLS, YYNGEE. V lost 0 bases, J lost 8 bases, and 14 bases lay in between. CDR3 sequence (DNA): TGTGCCAGCAGCGTAGGAGGGAGGTTAGGGGAAAAACTGTTTTTT. This sequence encodes CASSVGGRLGEKLFF. Complete variable domain (other parts from reference TRBV9 and TRBJ1-4): DSGVTQTPKHLITATGQRVTLRCSPRSGDLSVYWYQQSLDQGLQFLIQYYNGEERAKGNILERFSAQQFPDLHSELNLSSLELGDSALYFCASSVGGRLGEKLFFGSGTQLSVL.

The V call is TRBV12-5, the J call TRBJ1-5; D not certain. CDR3 length equals 17 residues. Germline V gives CDR1 LGHNT, CDR2 FRNRAP. Trimming took off 0 bases at V and 1 base at J, with 13 bases between the two ends. The CDR3 region is CASGLVLNRGSNQPQHF. In DNA, the CDR3 is TGTGCTAGTGGTTTGGTACTGAACAGAGGGAGCAATCAGCCCCAGCATTTT.

This chain joins TRBV12-3 or TRBV12-4 and TRBJ1-5; D not certain. The V gene lost 4 bases and the J gene lost 6 bases, with 4 bases spanning the gap. This CDR3 contains 11 residues. In nucleotides, the CDR3 is TGTGCCAGCAGTTATGGTCAGCCCCAGCATTTT. This gives the protein CASSYGQPQHF.

J is TRBJ2-7 and V is TRBV5-5; the match to TRBD2 covers 8 bases. From germline, CDR1 is SGHKS and CDR2 YYEKEE (reference sequence). The CDR3 is 14 amino acids. V lost 4 bases, J lost 5 bases, and 8 bases stayed unmatched. The CDR3 spells CASSIRGGPDEQYF. CDR3 nucleotide sequence: TGTGCCAGCAGCATACGGGGGGGCCCCGACGAGCAGTACTTC.

The V and J genes are TRBV28 and TRBJ2-7; perhaps TRBD2 as D (7 bases). The V end lost 6 bases, the J end lost 4 bases, and 22 bases lay between the germline ends. This CDR3 region has 16 residues. CDR1 and CDR2 (germline): MDHEN, SYDVKM. CDR3 sequence: CASSYTHIGGGYEQYF. In nucleotides, the CDR3 is TGTGCCAGCAGCTACACCCACATAGGGGGAGGGTACGAGCAGTACTTC.

This chain uses TRBV29-1 with TRBJ1-1; no definite D call. The CDR3 runs to 14 residues. CDR1 is SQVTM and CDR2 is ANQGSEA in the germline V gene. V dropped 0 bases and J dropped 0 bases, with 8 bases sitting between them. The CDR3 here is CSVEDLSLNTEAFF. CDR3 coding DNA: TGCAGCGTTGAAGATCTTTCCCTGAACACTGAAGCTTTCTTT.

CDR3 amino acids: CASSQAHRGSEAFF. The DNA of the CDR3 is TGTGCCAGCAGCCAAGCACATAGGGGTTCTGAAGCTTTCTTT. The gene calls are TRBV4-2 and TRBJ1-1, with a tentative D call TRBD1 (5 bases). The germline V gene has CDR1 LGHNA and CDR2 YNFKEQ. V lost 1 base, J lost 6 bases, and 12 bases lay in between. The CDR3 sequence is 14 residues long.

The chain joins TRBV6-5 to TRBJ1-1, with TRBD1 matching 12 bases. From germline, CDR1 is MNHEY and CDR2 SVGAGI. Trimming cost V 8 bases and J 0 bases; bases outside gene matches: 4. The CDR3 is made up of 15 amino acids. The CDR3 DNA sequence: TGTGCCAGCTCGGGACAGGGGGCCATGAACACTGAAGCTTTCTTT. Protein: CASSGQGAMNTEAFF.

The V and J genes are TRBV12-3 or TRBV12-4 and TRBJ1-1; no definite D call. CDR3 length: 12 amino acids. Trimming pared 6 bases from V and 0 bases from J, leaving 5 bases between. The CDR3 nucleotides read TGTGCCAGCAGCTACCTGAACACTGAAGCTTTCTTT. The encoded protein is CASSYLNTEAFF.

This chain links TRBV2 with TRBJ2-2; either TRBD1 or TRBD2 may fit D (5 bases each). The V gene lost 3 bases and the J gene lost 7 bases, with 12 bases spanning the gap. Germline V gene sequence: CDR1 SNHLY, CDR2 FYNNEI. CDR3 length: 14 residues. CDR3 nucleotide sequence: TGTGCCAGCAGTGAGGCAGGGACGTTCGGGGAGCTGTTTTTT. Translated, it gives CASSEAGTFGELFF.

The chain is built from TRBV29-1 and TRBJ1-2; D remains unclear. V was trimmed by 7 bases and J by 8 bases, leaving 17 bases between them. The CDR3 loop spans 12 amino acids. Germline V lookup: CDR1 SQVTM, CDR2 ANQGSEA. The CDR3 loop is CSGSFSGIGYTF. CDR3 coding DNA: TGCAGCGGATCCTTCTCCGGGATCGGCTACACCTTC. The whole variable domain, remainder taken from reference TRBV29-1 and TRBJ1-2, is SAVISQKPSRDICQRGTSLTIQCQVDSQVTMMFWYRQQPGQSLTLIATANQGSEATYESGFVIDKFPISRPNLTFSTLTVSNMSPEDSSIYLCSGSFSGIGYTFGSGTRLTVV.

The rearrangement joins TRBV4-1 to TRBJ1-2; D gene ambiguous. V dropped 4 bases and J dropped 3 bases, with 15 bases sitting between them. The germline gives CDR1 MGHRA, CDR2 YSYEKL. The CDR3 spans 15 residues. CDR3 region: CASSLRPGSDYGYTF. The CDR3 DNA sequence: TGCGCCAGCAGCCTGAGACCGGGGAGTGACTATGGCTACACCTTC.

The gene calls are TRBV5-1 and TRBJ2-7; 9 nucleotides match TRBD2. This CDR3 spans 14 amino acids. Germline V gene data show CDR1 as SGHRS and CDR2 as YFSETQ. Trimming removed 4 bases from V and 5 bases from J; junction bases left unmatched: 7. Written as DNA, the CDR3 is TGCGCCAGCAGCAAGAGCGGGGGGCACAACGAGCAGTACTTC. Translated, it gives CASSKSGGHNEQYF.

This clone has more than one count but fewer than ten. The chain uses TRBV28 and TRBJ1-3; D gene uncertain. The CDR3 sequence is 16 residues long. Trimming shortened V by 1 base and J by 1 base, and 11 bases separated the two germline ends. From germline, CDR1 is MDHEN and CDR2 SYDVKM. CDR3 loop: CASSLFRGDSGNTIYF. CDR3 in DNA: TGTGCCAGCAGTTTATTCCGAGGCGATTCTGGAAACACCATATATTTT.

The chain is built from TRBV30 and TRBJ2-1; 8 bases align to TRBD2. The CDR3 has 14 amino acids. Germline V CDR1 and CDR2: GTSNPN, SVGIG (reference sequence). The V gene end was trimmed by 2 bases and the J gene end by 9 bases; junction bases not matched to a gene: 9. CDR3 sequence: CAWSTRGGLGEQFF. The CDR3 DNA reads as TGTGCCTGGAGTACCCGGGGGGGGCTTGGTGAGCAGTTCTTC.